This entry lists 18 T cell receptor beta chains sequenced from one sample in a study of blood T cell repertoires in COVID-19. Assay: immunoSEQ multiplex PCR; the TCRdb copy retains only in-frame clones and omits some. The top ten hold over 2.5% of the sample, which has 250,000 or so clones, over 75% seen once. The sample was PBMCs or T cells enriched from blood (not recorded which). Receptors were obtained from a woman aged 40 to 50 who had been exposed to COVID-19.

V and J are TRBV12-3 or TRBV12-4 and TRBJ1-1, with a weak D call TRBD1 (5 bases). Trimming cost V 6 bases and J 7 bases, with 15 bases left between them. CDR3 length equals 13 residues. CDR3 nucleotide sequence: TGTGCCAGCAGCCCAGTCGGGGGTTTTGAAGCTTTCTTT. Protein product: CASSPVGGFEAFF.

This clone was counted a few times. The CDR3 region is CASSLRQGNGYTF. CDR3 sequence (DNA): TGTGCCAGCAGTTTGCGGCAGGGTAATGGCTACACCTTC. The chain carries TRBV28 and TRBJ1-2; TRBD1 is a possible D gene (5 bases). With 3 bases removed from V and 6 bases from J, the gap between germline ends came to 11 bases. This CDR3 contains 13 residues. Germline lookup yields CDR1 MDHEN and CDR2 SYDVKM.

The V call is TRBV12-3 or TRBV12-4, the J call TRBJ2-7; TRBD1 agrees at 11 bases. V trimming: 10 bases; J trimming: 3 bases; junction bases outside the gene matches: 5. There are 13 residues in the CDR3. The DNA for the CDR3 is TGTGCCACTGGACAGGGGGCGAACTACGAGCAGTACTTC. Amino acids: CATGQGANYEQYF.

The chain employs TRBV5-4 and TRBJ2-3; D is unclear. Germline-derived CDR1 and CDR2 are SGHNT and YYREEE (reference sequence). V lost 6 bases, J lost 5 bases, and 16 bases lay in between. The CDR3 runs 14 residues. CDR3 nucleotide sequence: TGTGCCAGCACATCGAGCCAAGTCGGAGATACGCAGTATTTT. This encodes CASTSSQVGDTQYF.

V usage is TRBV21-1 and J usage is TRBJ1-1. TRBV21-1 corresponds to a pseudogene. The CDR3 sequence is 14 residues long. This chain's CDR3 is CASSKPGGDTEAFF. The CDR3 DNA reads TGTGCCAGCAGCAAGCCGGGAGGGGACACTGAAGCTTTCTTT.

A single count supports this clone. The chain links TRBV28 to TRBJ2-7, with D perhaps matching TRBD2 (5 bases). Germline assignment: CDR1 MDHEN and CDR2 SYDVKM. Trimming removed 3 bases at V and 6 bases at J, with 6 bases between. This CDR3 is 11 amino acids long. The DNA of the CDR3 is TGTGCCAGCAGTTTCCGGGGCGAGCAGTACGTC. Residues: CASSFRGEQYV.

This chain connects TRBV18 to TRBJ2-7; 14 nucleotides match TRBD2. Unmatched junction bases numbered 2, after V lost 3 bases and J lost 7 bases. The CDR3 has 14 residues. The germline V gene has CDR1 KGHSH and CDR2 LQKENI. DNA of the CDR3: TGTGCCAGCTCACCGACTAGCGGGGGGGGAGAGCAGTACTTC. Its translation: CASSPTSGGGEQYF. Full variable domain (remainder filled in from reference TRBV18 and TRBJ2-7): NAGVMQNPRHLVRRRGQEARLRCSPMKGHSHVYWYRQLPEEGLKFMVYLQKENIIDESGMPKERFSAEFPKEGPSILRIQQVVRGDSAAYFCASSPTSGGGEQYFGPGTRLTVT.

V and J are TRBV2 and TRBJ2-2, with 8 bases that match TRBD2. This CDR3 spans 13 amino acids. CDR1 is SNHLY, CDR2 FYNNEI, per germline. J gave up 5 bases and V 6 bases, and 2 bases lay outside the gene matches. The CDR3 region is CASRRLATGELFF. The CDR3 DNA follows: TGTGCCAGCAGGAGACTAGCGACCGGGGAGCTGTTTTTT.

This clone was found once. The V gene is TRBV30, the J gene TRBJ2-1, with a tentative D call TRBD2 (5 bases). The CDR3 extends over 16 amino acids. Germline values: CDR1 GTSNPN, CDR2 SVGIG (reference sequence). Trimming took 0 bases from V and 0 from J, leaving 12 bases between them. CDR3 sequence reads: CAWSVRGSSSYNEQFF. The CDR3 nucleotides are TGTGCCTGGAGTGTCCGGGGTTCGAGCTCCTACAATGAGCAGTTCTTC.

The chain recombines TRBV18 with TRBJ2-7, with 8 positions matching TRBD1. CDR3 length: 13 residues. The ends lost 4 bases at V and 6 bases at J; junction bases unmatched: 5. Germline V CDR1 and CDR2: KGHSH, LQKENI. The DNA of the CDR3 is TGTGCCAGCTCACGACAGGGGAACATCGAGCAGTACTTC. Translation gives CASSRQGNIEQYF. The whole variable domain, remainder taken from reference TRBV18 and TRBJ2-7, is NAGVMQNPRHLVRRRGQEARLRCSPMKGHSHVYWYRQLPEEGLKFMVYLQKENIIDESGMPKERFSAEFPKEGPSILRIQQVVRGDSAAYFCASSRQGNIEQYFGPGTRLTVT.

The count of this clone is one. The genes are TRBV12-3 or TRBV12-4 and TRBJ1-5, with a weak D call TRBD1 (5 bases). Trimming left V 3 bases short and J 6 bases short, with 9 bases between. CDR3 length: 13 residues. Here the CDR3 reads CASSFREGQPQHF. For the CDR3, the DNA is TGTGCCAGCAGTTTCAGGGAGGGTCAGCCCCAGCATTTT.

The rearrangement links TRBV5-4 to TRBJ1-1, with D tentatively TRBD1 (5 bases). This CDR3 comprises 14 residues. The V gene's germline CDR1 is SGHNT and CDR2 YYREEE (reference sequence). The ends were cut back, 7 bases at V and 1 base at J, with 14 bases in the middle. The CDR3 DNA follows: TGTGCCAGCGGAACGGGACTGACGAACACTGAAGCTTTCTTT. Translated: CASGTGLTNTEAFF.

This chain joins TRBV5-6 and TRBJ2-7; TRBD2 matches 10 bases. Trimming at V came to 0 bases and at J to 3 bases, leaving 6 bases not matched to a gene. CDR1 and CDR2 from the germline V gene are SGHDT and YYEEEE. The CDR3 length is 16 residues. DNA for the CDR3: TGTGCCAGCAGCTTGGGTCTAGCGGGGGAGTACTACGAGCAGTACTTC. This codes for CASSLGLAGEYYEQYF.

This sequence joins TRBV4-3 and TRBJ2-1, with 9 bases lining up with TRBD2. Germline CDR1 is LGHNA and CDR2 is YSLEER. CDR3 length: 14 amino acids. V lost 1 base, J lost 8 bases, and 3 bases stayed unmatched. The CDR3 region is CASSQGGGADEQFF. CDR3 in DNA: TGCGCCAGCAGCCAAGGCGGGGGGGCCGATGAGCAGTTCTTC.

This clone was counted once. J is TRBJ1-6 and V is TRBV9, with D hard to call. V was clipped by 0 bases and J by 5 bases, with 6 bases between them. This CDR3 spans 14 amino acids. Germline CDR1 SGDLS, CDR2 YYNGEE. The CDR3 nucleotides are TGTGCCAGCAGCGTAGATCAGGATAATTCACCCCTCCACTTT. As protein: CASSVDQDNSPLHF.

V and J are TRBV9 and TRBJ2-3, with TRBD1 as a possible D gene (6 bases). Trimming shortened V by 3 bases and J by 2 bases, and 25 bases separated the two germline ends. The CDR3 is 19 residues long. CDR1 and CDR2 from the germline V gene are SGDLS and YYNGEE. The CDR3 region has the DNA TGTGCCAGCAGCGCAACCCCGGGACACAGTATATCCTCCACAGATACGCAGTATTTT. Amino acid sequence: CASSATPGHSISSTDTQYF. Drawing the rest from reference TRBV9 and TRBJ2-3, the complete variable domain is DSGVTQTPKHLITATGQRVTLRCSPRSGDLSVYWYQQSLDQGLQFLIQYYNGEERAKGNILERFSAQQFPDLHSELNLSSLELGDSALYFCASSATPGHSISSTDTQYFGPGTRLTVL.

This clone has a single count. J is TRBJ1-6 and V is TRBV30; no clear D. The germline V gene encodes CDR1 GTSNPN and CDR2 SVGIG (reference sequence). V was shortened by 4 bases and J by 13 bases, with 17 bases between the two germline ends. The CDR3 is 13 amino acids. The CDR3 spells CAWNADSRVPLHF. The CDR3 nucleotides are TGTGCCTGGAATGCCGATTCGCGGGTTCCCCTCCACTTT.

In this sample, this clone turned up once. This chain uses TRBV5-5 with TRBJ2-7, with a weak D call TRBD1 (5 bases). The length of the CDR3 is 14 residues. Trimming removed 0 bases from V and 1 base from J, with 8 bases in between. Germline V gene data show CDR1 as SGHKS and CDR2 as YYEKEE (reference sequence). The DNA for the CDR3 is TGTGCCAGCAGCTTGGGCCAGGGTTCCTACGAGCAGTACTTC. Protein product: CASSLGQGSYEQYF. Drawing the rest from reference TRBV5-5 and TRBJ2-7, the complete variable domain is DAGVTQSPTHLIKTRGQQVTLRCSPISGHKSVSWYQQVLGQGPQFIFQYYEKEERGRGNFPDRFSARQFPNYSSELNVNALLLGDSALYLCASSLGQGSYEQYFGPGTRLTVT.